Below, 12 T cell receptor beta chains from the same sample are listed, as sequenced in a study of PD-1 blockade in classical Hodgkin lymphoma. TCRdb's copy holds only in-frame clones and misses some; the assay was immunoSEQ multiplex PCR. Here the sample spans 85,000 to 90,000 clones, 90% being singletons. The time point denotes: cycle 4 day 1 (C4D1), after 6 weeks of nivolumab. No patient escaped relapse after autologous stem cell transplantation, and brentuximab vedotin exposure varied. Sequencing used peripheral blood mononuclear cells (PBMCs), obtained before the fourth cycle of nivolumab. These receptors all come from a human donor with classical Hodgkin lymphoma.

This rearrangement joins TRBV19 to TRBJ1-2, with D perhaps matching TRBD1 (5 bases). Germline CDR1 LNHDA, CDR2 SQIVND (reference sequence). The V end lost 1 base, the J end lost 2 bases, and 8 bases lay between the germline ends. CDR3 size: 14 residues. The CDR3 loop reads CASSIAGLNYGYTF. The DNA for the CDR3 is TGTGCCAGTAGTATAGCGGGGCTAAACTATGGCTACACCTTC.

The gene calls are TRBV9 and TRBJ1-2; weak D call: TRBD1 (5 bases). Germline CDR1 SGDLS, CDR2 YYNGEE. Trimming pared 7 bases from V and 3 bases from J, leaving 10 bases between. This CDR3 is built from 12 residues. CDR3 nucleotides: TGTGCCAGCGCCCCGGGGGACTATGGCTACACCTTC. Protein: CASAPGDYGYTF.

The chain joins TRBV30 to TRBJ1-5; 8 bases line up with TRBD1. Unmatched junction bases numbered 9, after V lost 0 bases and J lost 2 bases. CDR1 and CDR2 from the germline V gene are GTSNPN and SVGIG (reference sequence). There are 17 residues in the CDR3. For the CDR3, the DNA is TGTGCCTGGAGTGTAGACCGGACAGGGAAGGGCAATCAGCCCCAGCATTTT. Translating gives CAWSVDRTGKGNQPQHF.

The chain recombines TRBV9 with TRBJ2-2; TRBD2 aligns across 10 bases. This CDR3 spans 15 amino acids. Unmatched junction bases numbered 7, after V lost 0 bases and J lost 11 bases. Germline V gene sequence: CDR1 SGDLS, CDR2 YYNGEE. This chain's CDR3 is CASSVGSSGGSELFF. CDR3 DNA sequence: TGTGCCAGCAGCGTAGGGTCTAGCGGGGGATCCGAGCTGTTTTTT. Filled out from reference TRBV9 and TRBJ2-2, the complete variable domain reads DSGVTQTPKHLITATGQRVTLRCSPRSGDLSVYWYQQSLDQGLQFLIQYYNGEERAKGNILERFSAQQFPDLHSELNLSSLELGDSALYFCASSVGSSGGSELFFGEGSRLTVL.

This clone has a single count. The rearrangement links TRBV5-7 to TRBJ2-3; D may be TRBD2 (7 bases). TRBV5-7 is labeled an ORF, and its function is uncertain. V shed 4 bases and J shed 8 bases, with 14 bases lying between them. The CDR3 sequence is 13 residues long. The CDR3 DNA sequence: TGTGCCAGCAGCGAGGGGGGGGTGCGTACGCAGTATTTT. This sequence encodes CASSEGGVRTQYF.

The chain is built from TRBV5-5 and TRBJ1-3; D remains unclear. This CDR3 is built from 12 residues. Trimming took off 0 bases at V and 9 bases at J, with 7 bases between the two ends. The germline CDR1 and CDR2 sequences are SGHKS and YYEKEE (reference sequence). In nucleotides, the CDR3 is TGTGCCAGCAGCTTGGCCGTGGGCACCATATATTTT. Translation: CASSLAVGTIYF.

The chain combines TRBV30 with TRBJ1-2; D perhaps matches TRBD1 (6 bases). Germline loops: CDR1 GTSNPN, CDR2 SVGIG (reference sequence). V lost 3 bases, J lost 5 bases, and 13 bases lay in between. The CDR3 is 13 amino acids. The CDR3, as DNA: TGTGCCTGGAGCGAGGGGGGCGGATATGGCTACACCTTC. Translation gives CAWSEGGGYGYTF. Filled out from reference TRBV30 and TRBJ1-2, the complete variable domain reads SQTIHQWPATLVQPVGSPLSLECTVEGTSNPNLYWYRQAAGRGLQLLFYSVGIGQISSEVPQNLSASRPQDRQFILSSKKLLLSDSGFYLCAWSEGGGYGYTFGSGTRLTVV.

This CDR3 is CATSLRRISYEQYF. In nucleotides, the CDR3 is TGTGCCACCAGCCTCCGACGGATCTCCTACGAGCAGTACTTC. V and J are TRBV15 and TRBJ2-5, with no clear D. The end of the DNA is better explained by TRBJ2-7, so the J call may be wrong. The CDR3 is 14 residues long. Germline CDR1 LNHNV, CDR2 YYDKDF (reference sequence).

J is TRBJ2-7 and V is TRBV7-8; D is unclear. V was trimmed by 1 base and J by 2 bases, leaving 9 bases between them. The CDR3 extends over 14 amino acids. Germline-derived CDR1 and CDR2 are SGHVS and FQNEAQ. DNA for the CDR3: TGTGCCAGCAGCTTAGATTGGAAACCCTACGAGCAGTACTTC. Residues: CASSLDWKPYEQYF.

This chain joins TRBV7-9 and TRBJ2-1; TRBD2 aligns across 14 bases. The CDR3 consists of 17 residues. After removal of 4 bases from V and 8 bases from J, the junction contained 10 bases not matched to a gene. Germline V gene sequence: CDR1 SEHNR, CDR2 FQNEAQ (reference sequence). The CDR3 region has the DNA TGTGCCAGCAGCTCGCCGACTAGCGGGGGGGCGATCGATGAGCAGTTCTTC. Protein sequence: CASSSPTSGGAIDEQFF.

This chain connects TRBV14 to TRBJ1-3, with D uncertain. This CDR3 spans 15 amino acids. V was pared by 1 base and J by 0 bases, with 7 bases between. Germline CDR1 is SGHDN and CDR2 is FVKESK. In nucleotides, the CDR3 is TGTGCCAGCAGCCAAGGGGTCTTCTCTGGAAACACCATATATTTT. This translates into CASSQGVFSGNTIYF.

This chain links TRBV18 with TRBJ1-6; D might be TRBD1 (5 bases). In germline, CDR1 is KGHSH, CDR2 LQKENI. The CDR3 extends over 18 amino acids. Trimming shortened V by 1 base and J by 4 bases, and 17 bases separated the two germline ends. The DNA of the CDR3 is TGTGCCAGCTCACCACAGGATCCCGGGACGGAATATAATTCACCCCTCCACTTT. Encoded protein: CASSPQDPGTEYNSPLHF.